The rows below give T cell receptor beta chains drawn from one sample of a study of beta chain features in type 1 diabetes. Measured with immunoSEQ multiplex PCR; TCRdb has only the in-frame clones, and not every one. Here the sample spans hundreds of thousands of clones, over 12% being singletons. Sequenced input: naive CD4+ T cells from blood. The receptors come from a man aged 18 to 35 with type 1 diabetes. The CDR3 runs from the conserved cysteine through the conserved F or W. The D gene is left open where the match is weak. The size of a clone is reported for some rows only, either as once, few or many, or as a class for expanded clones.

>TRBJ1-2|-|15|-|TRBV29-1
CSVLREHHSNYGYTF
TGCAGCGTTTTAAGAGAGCACCATTCTAACTATGGCTACACCTTC
>TRBJ1-5|-|15|-|TRBV6-6
CASTQGAHGGQPQHF
TGTGCCAGCACCCAAGGAGCTCATGGGGGGCAGCCCCAGCATTTT
>TRBJ1-1|-|13|-|TRBV7-8
CASSRAGGTEAFF
TGTGCCAGCAGCAGGGCGGGGGGCACTGAAGCTTTCTTT
>TRBJ2-1|TRBD1|12|few|TRBV27
CASSYRGNEQFF
TGTGCCAGCAGTTACAGGGGTAATGAGCAGTTCTTC
>TRBJ2-7|-|12|-|TRBV30
CAWTAGGYEQYF
TGTGCCTGGACTGCAGGCGGCTACGAGCAGTACTTC
>TRBJ2-7|-|15|few|TRBV5-1
CASSSVDSLSYEQYF
TGCGCCAGCAGCTCTGTGGACTCCCTTTCCTACGAGCAGTACTTC
>TRBJ1-5|-|12|few|TRBV28
CATLISNQPQHF
TGTGCCACACTGATAAGCAATCAGCCCCAGCATTTT
>TRBJ2-7|-|12|few|TRBV30
CAWGDTTYEQYF
TGTGCCTGGGGGGACACCACCTACGAGCAGTACTTC
>TRBJ2-3|-|13|-|TRBV29-1
CSVQRHGTDTQYF
TGCAGCGTCCAAAGGCATGGCACAGATACGCAGTATTTT
>TRBJ2-3|-|10|-|TRBV9
CASSLNTQYF
TGTGCCAGCAGCCTTAATACGCAGTATTTT
>TRBJ2-3|-|16|few|TRBV28
CASLTTALAFTDTQYF
TGTGCCAGCTTGACTACGGCCCTAGCGTTCACAGATACGCAGTATTTT
>TRBJ2-7|TRBD2|15|few|TRBV7-2
CASSLRGGLSYEQYF
TGTGCCAGCAGCCTGCGGGGGGGCCTCTCCTACGAGCAGTACTTC
>TRBJ2-3|-|15|-|TRBV7-2
CASSLGGSGTDTQYF
TGTGCCAGCAGCTTAGGTGGGAGTGGCACAGATACGCAGTATTTT
>TRBJ2-3|TRBD1|15|few|TRBV5-5
CASSPFDREADTQYF
TGTGCCAGCAGCCCGTTTGACAGGGAAGCAGATACGCAGTATTTT
>TRBJ2-6|-|16|few|TRBV7-9
CASSLASGSGANVLTF
TGTGCCAGCAGCTTAGCGTCGGGGAGTGGGGCCAACGTCCTGACTTTC
>TRBJ2-4|-|14|few|TRBV6-6
CASSLTVRMSIQYF
TGTGCCAGCAGTTTGACTGTTAGAATGAGCATTCAGTACTTC
>TRBJ2-2|-|13|few|TRBV7-3
CASSLSYTGELFF
TGTGCCAGCAGCTTAAGTTACACCGGGGAGCTGTTTTTT
>TRBJ1-4|TRBD1|15|few|TRBV7-6
CASSLTGTGNEKLFF
TGTGCCAGCAGCTTAACCGGGACAGGGAATGAAAAACTGTTTTTT